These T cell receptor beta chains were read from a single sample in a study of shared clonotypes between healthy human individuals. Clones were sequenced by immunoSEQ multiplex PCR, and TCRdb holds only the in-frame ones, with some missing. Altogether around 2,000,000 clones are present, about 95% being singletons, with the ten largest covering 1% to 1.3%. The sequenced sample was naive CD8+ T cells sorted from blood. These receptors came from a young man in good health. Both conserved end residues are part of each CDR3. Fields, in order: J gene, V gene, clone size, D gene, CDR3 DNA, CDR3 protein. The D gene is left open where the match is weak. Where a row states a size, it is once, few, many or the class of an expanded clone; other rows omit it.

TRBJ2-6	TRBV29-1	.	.	TGCAGCGTTGAAGGGCAGTTCTCTGGGGCCAACGTCCTGACTTTC	CSVEGQFSGANVLTF
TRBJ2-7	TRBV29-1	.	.	TGCAGCGCTGAGGGGAGCTCCTACGAGCAGTACTTC	CSAEGSSYEQYF
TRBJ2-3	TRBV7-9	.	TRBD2	TGTGCCAGCAGCCTCATCGGACTAGTTAGGCCAGATACGCAGTATTTT	CASSLIGLVRPDTQYF
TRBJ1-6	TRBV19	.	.	TGTGCCAGTGGGTGGGGGGGCGATTCACCCCTCCACTTT	CASGWGGDSPLHF
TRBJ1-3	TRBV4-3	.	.	TGCGCCAGCAGCCAAGGCACGGGAACTGGAAACACCATATATTTT	CASSQGTGTGNTIYF
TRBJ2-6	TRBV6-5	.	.	TGTGCCAGCAAGGGGACCTCTGGGGCCAACGTCCTGACTTTC	CASKGTSGANVLTF
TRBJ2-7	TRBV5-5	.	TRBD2	TGTGCCAGCAGCTGGACCACTGGCGGGAGCTCCTACGAGCAGTACTTC	CASSWTTGGSSYEQYF
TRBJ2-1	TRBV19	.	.	TGTGCCAGTAGTTGGGGCAGGATGCCGGGAAATGAGCAGTTCTTC	CASSWGRMPGNEQFF
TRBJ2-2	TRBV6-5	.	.	TGTGCCAGCAGTCCCGTCGGGCCCACCGGGGAGCTGTTTTTT	CASSPVGPTGELFF
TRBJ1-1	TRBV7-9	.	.	TGTGCCAGCAGCCCAGGGCAGGCTATGAACACTGAAGCTTTCTTT	CASSPGQAMNTEAFF
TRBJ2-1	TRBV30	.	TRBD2	TGTGCCTGGAGTAAGACTAGCGGCTACAATGAGCAGTTCTTC	CAWSKTSGYNEQFF
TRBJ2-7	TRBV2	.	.	TGTGCCAGCAGTGAAGTCGGGGACCCCGGGACGACCGAGCAGTACTTC	CASSEVGDPGTTEQYF
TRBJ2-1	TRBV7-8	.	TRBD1	TGTGCCAGCAGCTTAGCAGGGGGCGAAATCAATGAGCAGTTCTTC	CASSLAGGEINEQFF
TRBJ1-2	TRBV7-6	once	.	TGTGCCAGCAGCCTCGACGAGGGGTATGGCTACACCTTC	CASSLDEGYGYTF
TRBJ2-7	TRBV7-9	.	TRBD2	TGTGCCAGCAGCAGGGCCGGGGGTAGCGGGACCTACGAGCAGTACTTC	CASSRAGGSGTYEQYF
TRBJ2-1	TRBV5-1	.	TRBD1	TGCGCCAGCAGCTGGGACCGGGACAGCGTCAATGAGCAGTTCTTC	CASSWDRDSVNEQFF
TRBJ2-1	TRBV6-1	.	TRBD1	TGTGCCAGCAGTGATTCCCCGGGACAGGGAGGCGTGGACAATGAGCAGTTCTTC	CASSDSPGQGGVDNEQFF
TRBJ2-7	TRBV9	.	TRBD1	TGTGCCAGCAGCGTTGGGGGACAGACGAGTTTCTACGAGCAGTACTTC	CASSVGGQTSFYEQYF
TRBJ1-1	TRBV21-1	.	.	TGTGCCAGCAGCAAAAGGGAGGGTAACGCTGAAGCTTTCTTT	CASSKREGNAEAFF
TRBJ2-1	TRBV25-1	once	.	TGTGCCAGCACCCTCGGGCCTACCAATGAGCAGTTCTTC	CASTLGPTNEQFF
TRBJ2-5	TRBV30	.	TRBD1	TGTGCCTGGAGTACAGGGGGCCGGGTCGGGGAGACCCAGTACTTC	CAWSTGGRVGETQYF
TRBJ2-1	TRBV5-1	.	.	TGCGCCAGCAGCTCTACCGGGTACAATGAGCAGTTCTTC	CASSSTGYNEQFF
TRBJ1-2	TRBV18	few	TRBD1	TGTGCCAGCTCACCACCGGGACAGGTGGGAGGCTACACCTTC	CASSPPGQVGGYTF
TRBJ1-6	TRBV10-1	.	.	TGCGCCAGCAGACAGGACCCCGAACCCCCCTCACCCCTCCACTTT	CASRQDPEPPSPLHF
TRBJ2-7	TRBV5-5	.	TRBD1	TGTGCCAGCAGCCCCGGACAGGGCTTAACCTACGAGCAGTACTTC	CASSPGQGLTYEQYF
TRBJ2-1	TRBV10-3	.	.	TGTGCCATCAGTGCTGCGGGGTACGATGGTCCTTATGAGCAGTTCTTC	CAISAAGYDGPYEQFF
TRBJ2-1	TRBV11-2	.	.	TGTGCCAGCAGCTTAGACCTAGATGAGCAGTTCTTC	CASSLDLDEQFF